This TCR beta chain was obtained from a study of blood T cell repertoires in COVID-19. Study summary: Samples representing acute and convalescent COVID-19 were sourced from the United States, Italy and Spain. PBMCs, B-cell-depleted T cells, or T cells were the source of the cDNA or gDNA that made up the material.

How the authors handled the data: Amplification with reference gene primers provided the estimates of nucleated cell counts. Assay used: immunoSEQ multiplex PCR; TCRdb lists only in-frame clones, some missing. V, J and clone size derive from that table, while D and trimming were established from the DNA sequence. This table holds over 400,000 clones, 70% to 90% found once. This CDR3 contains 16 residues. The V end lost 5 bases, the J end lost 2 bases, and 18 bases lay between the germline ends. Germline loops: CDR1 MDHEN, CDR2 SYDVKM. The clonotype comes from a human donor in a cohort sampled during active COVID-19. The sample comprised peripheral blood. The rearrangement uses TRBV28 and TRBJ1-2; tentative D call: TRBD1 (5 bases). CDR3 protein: CASSPLQGGSNYGYTF. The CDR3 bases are TGTGCCAGCAGTCCCTTGCAGGGAGGATCAAACTATGGCTACACCTTC.